The clone carrying this T cell receptor (beta chain) came up a few times. The antigen remains unidentified. The PCR made use of 60 Vbeta and 13 Jbeta primers. The table came from immunoSEQ multiplex PCR; TCRdb's copy has only in-frame clones and leaves some out. Counted here are about 160,000 clones, roughly four fifths occurring once; the ten biggest clones make up around 2.5%. This specimen comes from a study of cytomegalovirus exposure and HLA in healthy donors. Whole-study results and caveats: Through in vitro validation, three CMV-associated chains were shown to be specific for CMV antigens. A later analysis found that most CMV-associated TCR beta chains appeared HLA-restricted. CMV serostatus was the only recorded immune exposure for donors. Clonal expansion, a later analysis showed, was greater in HLA-associated TCR beta chains than in equally common others.

The germline V gene has CDR1 SGHRS and CDR2 YFSETQ. CDR3 length: 14 amino acids. V was clipped by 4 bases and J by 4 bases; unmatched bases: 7. This rearrangement joins TRBV5-1 to TRBJ2-5; 7 bases map to TRBD1. The source is a female donor in good health and CMV-seronegative. The sequenced sample consisted of PBMCs. CDR3 amino acids: CASSSRQGVETQYF. DNA of the CDR3: TGCGCCAGCAGCAGTCGACAGGGAGTAGAGACCCAGTACTTC.